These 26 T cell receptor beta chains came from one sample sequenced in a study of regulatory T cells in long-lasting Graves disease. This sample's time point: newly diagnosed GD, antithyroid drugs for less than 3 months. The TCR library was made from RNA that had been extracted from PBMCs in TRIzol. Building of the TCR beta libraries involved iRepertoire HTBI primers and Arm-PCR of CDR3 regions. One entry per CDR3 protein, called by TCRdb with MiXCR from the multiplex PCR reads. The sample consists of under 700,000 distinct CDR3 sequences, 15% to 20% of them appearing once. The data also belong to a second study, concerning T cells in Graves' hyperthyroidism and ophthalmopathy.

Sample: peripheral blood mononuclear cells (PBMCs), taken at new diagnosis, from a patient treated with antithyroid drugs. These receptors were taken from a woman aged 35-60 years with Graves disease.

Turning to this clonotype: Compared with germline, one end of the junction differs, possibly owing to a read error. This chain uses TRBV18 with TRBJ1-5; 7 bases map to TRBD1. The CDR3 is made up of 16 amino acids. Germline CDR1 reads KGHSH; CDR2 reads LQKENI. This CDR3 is CACSPMEGAGNQPQHF. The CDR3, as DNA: TGTGCCTGCTCACCAATGGAGGGGGCAGGCAATCAGCCCCAGCATTTT.

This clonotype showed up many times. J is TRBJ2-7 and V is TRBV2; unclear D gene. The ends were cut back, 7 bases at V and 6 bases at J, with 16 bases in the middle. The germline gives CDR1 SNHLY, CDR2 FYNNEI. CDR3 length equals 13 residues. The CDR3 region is CASISGPPVEQYF. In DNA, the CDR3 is TGTGCCAGCATCTCCGGGCCCCCGGTCGAGCAGTACTTC.

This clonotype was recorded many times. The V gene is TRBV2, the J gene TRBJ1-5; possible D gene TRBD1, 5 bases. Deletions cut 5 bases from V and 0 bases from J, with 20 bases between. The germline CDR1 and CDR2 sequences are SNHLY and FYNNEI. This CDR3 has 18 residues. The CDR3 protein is CASSHSGTVEYSNQPQHF. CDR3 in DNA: TGTGCCAGCAGTCATTCCGGGACGGTGGAATATAGCAATCAGCCCCAGCATTTT.

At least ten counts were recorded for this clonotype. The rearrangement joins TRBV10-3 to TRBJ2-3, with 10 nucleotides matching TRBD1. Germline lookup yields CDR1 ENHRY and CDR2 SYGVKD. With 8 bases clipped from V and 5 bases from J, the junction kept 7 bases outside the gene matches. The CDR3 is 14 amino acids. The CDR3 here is CAIWDRGHGDTQYF. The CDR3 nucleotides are TGTGCCATCTGGGACAGGGGTCATGGAGATACGCAGTATTTT.

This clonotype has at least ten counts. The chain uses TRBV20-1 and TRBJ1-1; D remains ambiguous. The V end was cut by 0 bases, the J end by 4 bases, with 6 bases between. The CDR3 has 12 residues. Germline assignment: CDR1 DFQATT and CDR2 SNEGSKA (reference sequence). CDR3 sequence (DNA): TGCAGTGCTAGAGAGGTAAGCACTGAAGCTTTCTTT. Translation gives CSAREVSTEAFF.

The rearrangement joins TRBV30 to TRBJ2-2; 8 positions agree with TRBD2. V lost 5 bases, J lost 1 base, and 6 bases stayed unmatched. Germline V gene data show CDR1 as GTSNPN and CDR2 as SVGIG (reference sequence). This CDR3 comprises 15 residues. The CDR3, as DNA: TGTGCCTGGGACTCCGGGACTAGGAACACCGGGGAGCTGTTTTTT. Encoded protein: CAWDSGTRNTGELFF.

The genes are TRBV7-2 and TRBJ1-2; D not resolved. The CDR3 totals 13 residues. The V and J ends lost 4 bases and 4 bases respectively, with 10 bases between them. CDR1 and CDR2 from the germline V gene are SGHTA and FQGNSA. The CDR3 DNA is TGTGCCAGCAGCTCACGATCAAGCTATGGCTACACCTTC. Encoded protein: CASSSRSSYGYTF.

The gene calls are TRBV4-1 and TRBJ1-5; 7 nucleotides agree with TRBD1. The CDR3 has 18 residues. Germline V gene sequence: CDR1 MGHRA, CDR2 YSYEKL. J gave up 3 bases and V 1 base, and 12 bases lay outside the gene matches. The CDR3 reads CASSQAVGRGYLNQPQHF. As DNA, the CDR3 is TGCGCCAGCAGCCAAGCAGTGGGCAGGGGGTACCTCAATCAGCCCCAGCATTTT.

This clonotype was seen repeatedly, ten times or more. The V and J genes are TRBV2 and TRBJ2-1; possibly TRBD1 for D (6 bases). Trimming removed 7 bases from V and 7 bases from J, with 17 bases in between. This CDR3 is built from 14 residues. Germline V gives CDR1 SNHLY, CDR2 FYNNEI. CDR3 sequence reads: CASTGLTGYNEQFF. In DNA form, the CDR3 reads TGTGCCAGCACCGGATTGACAGGTTATAATGAGCAGTTCTTC.

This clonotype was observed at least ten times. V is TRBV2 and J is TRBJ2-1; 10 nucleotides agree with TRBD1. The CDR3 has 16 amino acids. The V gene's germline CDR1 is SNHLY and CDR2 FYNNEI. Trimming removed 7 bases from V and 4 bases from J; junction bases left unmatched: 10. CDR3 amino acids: CASTLFRDRGYNEQFF. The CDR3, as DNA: TGTGCCAGCACCCTTTTCCGGGACAGGGGTTACAATGAGCAGTTCTTC.

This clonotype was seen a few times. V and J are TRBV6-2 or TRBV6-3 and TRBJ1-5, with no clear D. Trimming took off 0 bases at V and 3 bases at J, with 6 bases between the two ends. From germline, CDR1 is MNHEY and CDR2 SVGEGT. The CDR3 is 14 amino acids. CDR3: CASSYSGFNQPQHF. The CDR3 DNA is TGTGCCAGCAGTTACTCGGGGTTCAATCAGCCCCAGCATTTT.

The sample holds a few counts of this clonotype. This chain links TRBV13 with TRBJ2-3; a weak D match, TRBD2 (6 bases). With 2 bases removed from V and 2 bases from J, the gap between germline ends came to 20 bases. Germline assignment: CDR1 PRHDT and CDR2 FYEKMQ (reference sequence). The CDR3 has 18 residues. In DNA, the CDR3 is TGTGCCAGCAGCTTATTTTTAAGGCGGGGAGAGATCACAGATACGCAGTATTTT. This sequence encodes CASSLFLRRGEITDTQYF. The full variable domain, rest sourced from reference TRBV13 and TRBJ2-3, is AAGVIQSPRHLIKEKRETATLKCYPIPRHDTVYWYQQGPGQDPQFLISFYEKMQSDKGSIPDRFSAQQFSDYHSELNMSSLELGDSALYFCASSLFLRRGEITDTQYFGPGTRLTVL.

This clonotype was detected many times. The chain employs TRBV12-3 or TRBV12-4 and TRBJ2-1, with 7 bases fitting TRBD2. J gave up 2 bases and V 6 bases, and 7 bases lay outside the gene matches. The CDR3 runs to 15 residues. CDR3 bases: TGTGCCAGCAGCCCGGGACTACCACCCTACAATGAGCAGTTCTTC. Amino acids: CASSPGLPPYNEQFF.

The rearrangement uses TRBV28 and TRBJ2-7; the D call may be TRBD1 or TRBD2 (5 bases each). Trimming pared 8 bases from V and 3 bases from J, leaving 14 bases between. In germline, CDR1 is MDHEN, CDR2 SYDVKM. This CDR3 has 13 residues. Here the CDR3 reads CASSRDPLYEQYF. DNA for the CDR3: TGTGCCAGCTCCCGGGACCCCCTCTACGAGCAGTACTTC.

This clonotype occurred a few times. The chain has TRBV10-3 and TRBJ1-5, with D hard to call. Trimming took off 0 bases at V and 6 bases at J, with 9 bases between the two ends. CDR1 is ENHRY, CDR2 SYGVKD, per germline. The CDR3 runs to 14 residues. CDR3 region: CAISESGEFQPQHF. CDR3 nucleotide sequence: TGTGCCATCAGTGAGTCGGGAGAGTTTCAGCCCCAGCATTTT.

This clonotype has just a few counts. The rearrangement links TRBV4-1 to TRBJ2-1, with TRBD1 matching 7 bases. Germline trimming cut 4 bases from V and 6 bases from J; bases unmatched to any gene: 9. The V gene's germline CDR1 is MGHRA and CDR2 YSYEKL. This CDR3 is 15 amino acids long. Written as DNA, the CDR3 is TGCGCCAGCAGCCCCCCTAGGACAGGAGCCAATGAGCAGTTCTTC. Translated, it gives CASSPPRTGANEQFF.

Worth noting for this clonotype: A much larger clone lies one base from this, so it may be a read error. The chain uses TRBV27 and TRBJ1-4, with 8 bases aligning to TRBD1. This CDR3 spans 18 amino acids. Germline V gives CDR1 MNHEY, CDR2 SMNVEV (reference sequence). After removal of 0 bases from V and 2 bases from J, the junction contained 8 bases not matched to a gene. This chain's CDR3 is CASSLSTTGVATNEKLFF. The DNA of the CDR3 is TGTGCCAGCAGTTTATCTACGACAGGGGTCGCGACTAATGAAAAACTGTTTTTT.

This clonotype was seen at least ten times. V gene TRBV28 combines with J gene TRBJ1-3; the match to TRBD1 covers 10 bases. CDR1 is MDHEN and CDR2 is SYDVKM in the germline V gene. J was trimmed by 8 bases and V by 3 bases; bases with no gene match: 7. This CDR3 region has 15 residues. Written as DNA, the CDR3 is TGTGCCAGCAGTTTTTCGGACAGGGGGATGTACACCATATATTTT. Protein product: CASSFSDRGMYTIYF.

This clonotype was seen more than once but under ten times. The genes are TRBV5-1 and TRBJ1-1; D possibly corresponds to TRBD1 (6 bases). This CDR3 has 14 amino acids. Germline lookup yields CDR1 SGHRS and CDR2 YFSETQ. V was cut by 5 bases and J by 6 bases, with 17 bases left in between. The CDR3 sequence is CASSRGPQVPEAFF. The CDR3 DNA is TGCGCCAGCAGTCGGGGGCCCCAGGTCCCTGAAGCTTTCTTT.

The CDR3 region has the DNA TGTGCCTGGAGTGTACAGGGGAACGGGGAGCTGTTTTTT. It codes for CAWSVQGNGELFF. The gene calls are TRBV30 and TRBJ2-2, with 7 nucleotides matching TRBD1. The CDR3 spans 13 residues. Germline CDR1 GTSNPN, CDR2 SVGIG (reference sequence). V dropped 0 bases and J dropped 7; count of bases not matched to a gene: 2.

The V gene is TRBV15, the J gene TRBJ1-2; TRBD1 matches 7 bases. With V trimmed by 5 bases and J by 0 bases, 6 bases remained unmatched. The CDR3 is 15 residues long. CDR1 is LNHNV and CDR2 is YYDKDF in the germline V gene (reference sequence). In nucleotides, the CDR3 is TGTGCCACCAGCCCTCGGGACAGAACTAACTATGGCTACACCTTC. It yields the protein CATSPRDRTNYGYTF.

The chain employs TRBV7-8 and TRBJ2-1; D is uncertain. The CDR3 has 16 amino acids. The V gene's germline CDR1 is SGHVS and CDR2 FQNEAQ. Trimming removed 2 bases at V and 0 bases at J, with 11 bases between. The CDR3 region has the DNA TGTGCCAGCAGCTTACTAGGCCTGAGCTCCTACAATGAGCAGTTCTTC. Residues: CASSLLGLSSYNEQFF. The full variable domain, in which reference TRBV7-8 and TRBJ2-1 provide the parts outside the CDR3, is GAGVSQSPRYKVAKRGQDVALRCDPISGHVSLFWYQQALGQGPEFLTYFQNEAQLDKSGLPSDRFFAERPEGSVSTLKIQRTQQEDSAVYLCASSLLGLSSYNEQFFGPGTRLTVL.

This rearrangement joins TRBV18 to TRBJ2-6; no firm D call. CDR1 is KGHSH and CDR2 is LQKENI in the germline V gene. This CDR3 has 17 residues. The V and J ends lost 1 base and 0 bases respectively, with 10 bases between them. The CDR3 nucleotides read TGTGCCAGCTCACCACAAGGCGACCTCTCTGGGGCCAACGTCCTGACTTTC. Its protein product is CASSPQGDLSGANVLTF.

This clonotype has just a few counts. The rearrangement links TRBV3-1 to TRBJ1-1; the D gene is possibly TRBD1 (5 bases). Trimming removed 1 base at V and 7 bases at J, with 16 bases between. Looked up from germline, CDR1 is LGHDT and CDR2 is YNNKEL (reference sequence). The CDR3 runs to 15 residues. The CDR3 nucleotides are TGTGCCAGCAGCCAAGGACCGCAGGGTGGAGTTGAAGCTTTCTTT. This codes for CASSQGPQGGVEAFF.

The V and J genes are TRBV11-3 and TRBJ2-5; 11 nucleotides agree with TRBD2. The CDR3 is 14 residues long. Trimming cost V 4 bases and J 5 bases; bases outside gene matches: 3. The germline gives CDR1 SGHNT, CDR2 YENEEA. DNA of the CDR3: TGTGCCAGCAGCTCACTAGCGGGGGATGAGACCCAGTACTTC. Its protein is CASSSLAGDETQYF.

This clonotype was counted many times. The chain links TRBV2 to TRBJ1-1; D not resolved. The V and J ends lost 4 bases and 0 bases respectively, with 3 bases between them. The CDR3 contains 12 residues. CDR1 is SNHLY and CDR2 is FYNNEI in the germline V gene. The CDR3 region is CASSALNTEAFF. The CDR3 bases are TGTGCCAGCAGTGCCCTGAACACTGAAGCTTTCTTT.